Listed below are T cell receptor beta chains from one sample, sequenced in a study of T cells after yellow fever vaccination. TCRdb re-analysed the 5' RACE reads in MiXCR, keeping a single row per CDR3 protein. The data hold 300,000 to 400,000 distinct CDR3 sequences, with approximately 4.2% observed a single time. The sequences come from PBMCs, collected 5 days after the yellow fever booster vaccination. The receptors here all came from a man aged 18 to 30 who received the YFV17D yellow fever vaccine. CDR3s leave out the opening cysteine and the closing phenylalanine or tryptophan.

V gene	J gene	CDR3 protein
TRBV27	TRBJ1-5	ASSSRDRSDSNQPQH
TRBV10-3	TRBJ1-3	ASRARPGQVGGNTIY
TRBV7-9	TRBJ1-2	ASSSGQGANGYT
TRBV28	TRBJ1-1	ASSTTGGVRKAF
TRBV7-2	TRBJ1-4	ASSPRVGGAGEKLF
TRBV20-1	TRBJ1-2	SADTGDNYGYT
TRBV15	TRBJ1-1	ATSREGAGNTEAF
TRBV7-2	TRBJ2-5	ASSYSQGRQETQY
TRBV4-1	TRBJ1-2	ASSQDRAADWTYGYT
TRBV2	TRBJ2-3	ATTPSRTGGDTQY
TRBV4-3	TRBJ1-1	ASSQQGLEATEAF
TRBV18	TRBJ2-5	ASSPQGRETQY
TRBV12-3/TRBV12-4	TRBJ2-7	ASRGGPTFEQY
TRBV20-1	TRBJ1-2	SCVLFRYYGYT
TRBV10-3	TRBJ1-1	AIKTTGDTEAF
TRBV5-6	TRBJ2-2	ASSPLLGQNTGELF
TRBV10-3	TRBJ1-5	AISESWMGQPQH
TRBV7-2	TRBJ2-7	ASSRDRVYEQY
TRBV7-2	TRBJ1-1	ASSLSGSTEAF
TRBV7-2	TRBJ1-4	ASSPQGVQKGKLF
TRBV20-1	TRBJ2-7	SAREGLRSSYEQY
TRBV18	TRBJ2-5	ASSPREFKETQY
TRBV5-1	TRBJ1-6	ASSFLPGDNSPLH
TRBV5-1	TRBJ2-2	ASSLDTGELF
TRBV4-2	TRBJ1-2	ASSQRLGNYGYT
TRBV18	TRBJ2-4	ASSPPSLAKNIQY
TRBV12-3/TRBV12-4	TRBJ2-5	ASSVRGGETQY
TRBV29-1	TRBJ1-2	SAGELGVYGYT
TRBV7-2	TRBJ2-5	ASSLGSGLRETQY
TRBV18	TRBJ2-7	ASSASVTAFRIYEQY
TRBV9	TRBJ1-1	ASSVAVNTEAF
TRBV27	TRBJ1-1	ASSLTNKNTEAF
TRBV6-1	TRBJ2-7	ASSDVQTYEQY
TRBV28	TRBJ2-5	ASSLSRGRETQY
TRBV7-2	TRBJ1-1	ASSLDGRDTEAF
TRBV5-5	TRBJ2-5	ASSLLGLGETQY
TRBV7-6	TRBJ2-1	ASSLAPPAGGSSYNEQF
TRBV12-3/TRBV12-4	TRBJ2-7	ASGGAPYEQY
TRBV7-2	TRBJ1-1	ASSLEGGYTEAF
TRBV5-3	TRBJ2-3	AIPKSGDTQY
TRBV7-2	TRBJ2-1	ASSMGAGSEQF
TRBV11-3	TRBJ2-5	ASSLAEGTQY
TRBV5-5	TRBJ1-4	ASSSDRRGAEKLF
TRBV7-6	TRBJ2-7	ASSLHGSYEQY
TRBV20-1	TRBJ1-1	SAKWDRVNTEAF
TRBV5-6	TRBJ2-7	ASSFMTYEQY
TRBV4-1	TRBJ2-6	ASSQSQGKPGANVLT
TRBV25-1	TRBJ2-1	ASSEWGGLRQF
TRBV7-3	TRBJ2-2	ASSFGIAGPTGELF
TRBV7-8	TRBJ2-7	ASGPRQGAYEQY
TRBV18	TRBJ2-1	ASSPSRLAGNNEQF
TRBV7-2	TRBJ1-1	ASSARIQGEAF
TRBV5-1	TRBJ2-3	ASSFTGTTRVDTQY